This entry describes one TCR beta chain. Antigen specificity is unknown. This sample was included in a study of Ad26.COV2.S vaccination and SARS-CoV-2 variants. Study conclusions and caveats: Vaccine and placebo groups showed comparable non-spike TCR breadth.

TCRdb's table, derived via immunoSEQ multiplex PCR, lists solely in-frame clones and lacks some. The sample holds over 110,000 clones, roughly 88% seen once. CDR1 and CDR2 (germline): SGHDT, YYEEEE. CDR3 length: 17 residues. With V trimmed by 4 bases and J by 4 bases, 14 bases remained unmatched. The chain is built from TRBV5-6 and TRBJ1-3; TRBD1 agrees at 7 bases. This clonotype was obtained from a human donor who had recovered from COVID-19. The source was peripheral blood, collected after recovery from COVID-19. Here the CDR3 DNA reads TGTGCCAGCAGCGAAAAACGCGCAGGGGGATCAGGAAACACCATATATTTT. The encoded protein is CASSEKRAGGSGNTIYF.